The sequence of this T cell receptor beta chain was determined in a study of shared clonotypes between healthy human individuals. About the study: CD4 naive and CD4 memory each took three plates per donor, while CD8 naive took two and CD8 memory one.

All participating donors were Caucasian adults from Nashville, Tennessee. General observations from the study: The study generally estimated greater richness for naive than memory subsets. Lower generation probabilities were found for non-shared clonotypes than for those shared by all four donors.

Remarks on this clone: Antigen unknown.

Sequenced by immunoSEQ multiplex PCR; TCRdb stores in-frame clones only, minus some. Here the sample spans some 2,400,000 clones, more than 90% being singletons. Sequenced sample: naive CD4+ T cells sorted from blood. Stated subset: CD45RA+ positively selected. The receptor was isolated from a man younger than 35 in good health.

The CDR3 sequence is CASSPLALSGKNSPLHF. CDR3 in DNA: TGTGCCAGCTCACCACTCGCACTATCGGGCAAAAATTCACCCCTCCACTTT. The rearrangement links TRBV18 to TRBJ1-6; D is uncertain. This CDR3 region has 17 residues. CDR1 KGHSH and CDR2 LQKENI come from the germline V gene. Trimming left V 1 base short and J 7 bases short, with 17 bases between. Variable domain in full (rest from reference TRBV18 and TRBJ1-6): NAGVMQNPRHLVRRRGQEARLRCSPMKGHSHVYWYRQLPEEGLKFMVYLQKENIIDESGMPKERFSAEFPKEGPSILRIQQVVRGDSAAYFCASSPLALSGKNSPLHFGNGTRLTVT.